A selection of T cell receptor beta chains follows, all from one sample in a study of blood T cell repertoires in COVID-19. The data were produced by immunoSEQ multiplex PCR, yet TCRdb's version contains in-frame clones alone and is incomplete. Among fewer than 250,000 clones listed, about 87% were seen once. Material for sequencing was peripheral blood. Receptors were obtained from a man between 65 and 85 years old with acute or convalescent COVID-19. CDR3s include the opening cysteine and the closing phenylalanine or tryptophan. D genes are given only for firm matches. For some rows the clone size is stated as once, few or many, or as a class when expanded; others skip it.

>NA|TRBV7-3|TRBJ2-1|once
CASSSIGGNEQFF
TGTGCCAGCAGCTCAATAGGGGGCAATGAGCAGTTCTTC
>TRBD2|TRBV27|TRBJ2-7|NA
CASSLQRGLAGRSHEQYF
TGTGCCAGCAGTCTCCAGAGGGGACTAGCGGGGCGTAGCCACGAGCAGTACTTC
>TRBD1|TRBV5-1|TRBJ1-3|NA
CASSPWTGTGNTIYF
TGCGCCAGCAGCCCGTGGACAGGGACTGGAAACACCATATATTTT
>TRBD2|TRBV19|TRBJ2-1|NA
CASSTGLAGVGSEQFF
TGTGCCAGTAGTACGGGACTAGCGGGGGTGGGGAGTGAGCAGTTCTTC
>TRBD1|TRBV19|TRBJ1-1|NA
CASWGGDRRKTEAFF
TGTGCCAGTTGGGGGGGGGACAGGCGGAAAACTGAAGCTTTCTTT
>TRBD1|TRBV5-6|TRBJ1-3|few
CASSLDPQGDTIYF
TGTGCCAGCAGCTTAGACCCCCAGGGGGACACCATATATTTT
>TRBD1|TRBV7-9|TRBJ2-3|NA
CASRNAGQGTDTQYF
TGTGCCAGCAGGAATGCGGGACAGGGGACAGATACGCAGTATTTT
>NA|TRBV2|TRBJ1-3|NA
CASSEGLLSGNTIYF
TGTGCCAGCAGTGAGGGGCTGCTCTCTGGAAACACCATATATTTT
>NA|TRBV5-1|TRBJ2-2|NA
CASSLGQLDTGELFF
TGCGCCAGCAGCTTGGGACAGCTAGACACCGGGGAGCTGTTTTTT
>TRBD1|TRBV28|TRBJ1-5|NA
CASRNNRQGRSNQPQHF
TGTGCCAGCAGAAACAATAGACAGGGGCGGAGCAATCAGCCCCAGCATTTT